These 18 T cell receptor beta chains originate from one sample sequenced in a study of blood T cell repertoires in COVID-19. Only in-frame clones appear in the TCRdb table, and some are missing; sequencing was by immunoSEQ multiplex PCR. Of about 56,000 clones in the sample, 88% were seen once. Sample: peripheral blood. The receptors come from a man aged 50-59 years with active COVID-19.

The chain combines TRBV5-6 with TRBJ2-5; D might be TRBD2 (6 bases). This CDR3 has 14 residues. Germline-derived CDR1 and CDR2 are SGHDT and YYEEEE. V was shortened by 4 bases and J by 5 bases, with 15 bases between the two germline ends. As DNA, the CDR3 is TGTGCCAGCAGCCGGGGGTTTAGCGCGGAGACCCAGTACTTC. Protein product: CASSRGFSAETQYF.

CDR3 sequence reads: CASNSGVNTEAFF. CDR3 sequence (DNA): TGTGCCAGCAACTCAGGGGTGAACACTGAAGCTTTCTTT. V usage is TRBV5-5 and J usage is TRBJ1-1; TRBD1 is a possible D gene (6 bases). Germline V gene lookup returns CDR1 SGHKS and CDR2 YYEKEE (reference sequence). Trimming cost V 6 bases and J 0 bases, with 9 bases left between them. This CDR3 has 13 residues.

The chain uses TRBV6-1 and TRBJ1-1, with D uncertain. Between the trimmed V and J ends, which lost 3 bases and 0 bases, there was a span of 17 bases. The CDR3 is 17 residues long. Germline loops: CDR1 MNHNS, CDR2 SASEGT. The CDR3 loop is CASSDSSLRVMNTEAFF. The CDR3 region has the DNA TGTGCCAGCAGTGATTCTTCCCTGAGGGTCATGAACACTGAAGCTTTCTTT.

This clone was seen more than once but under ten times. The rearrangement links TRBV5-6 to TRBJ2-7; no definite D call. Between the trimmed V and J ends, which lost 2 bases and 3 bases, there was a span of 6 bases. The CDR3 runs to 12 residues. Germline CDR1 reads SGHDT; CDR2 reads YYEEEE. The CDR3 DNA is TGTGCCAGCAGCTTACAGAGCTACGAGCAGTACTTC. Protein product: CASSLQSYEQYF.

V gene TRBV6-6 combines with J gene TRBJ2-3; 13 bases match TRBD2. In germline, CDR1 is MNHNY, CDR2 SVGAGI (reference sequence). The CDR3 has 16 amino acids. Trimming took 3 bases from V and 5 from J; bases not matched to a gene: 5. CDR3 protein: CASSYPTSGGEDTQYF. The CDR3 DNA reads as TGTGCCAGCAGTTATCCTACTAGCGGGGGGGAAGATACGCAGTATTTT.

CDR3 protein: CASSSNKHPAGYTF. DNA of the CDR3: TGTGCCAGCAGCTCCAACAAACATCCCGCCGGCTACACCTTC. V usage is TRBV7-9 and J usage is TRBJ1-2; unclear D gene. The CDR3 is 14 residues long. Trimming removed 4 bases from V and 8 bases from J, with 17 bases in between. Germline assignment: CDR1 SEHNR and CDR2 FQNEAQ (reference sequence).

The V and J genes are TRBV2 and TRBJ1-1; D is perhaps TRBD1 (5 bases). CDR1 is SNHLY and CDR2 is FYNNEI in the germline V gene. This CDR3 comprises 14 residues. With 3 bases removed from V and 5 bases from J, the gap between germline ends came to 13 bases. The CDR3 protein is CASSDRGVGTEAFF. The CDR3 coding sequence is TGTGCCAGCAGTGATCGGGGGGTAGGAACTGAAGCTTTCTTT.

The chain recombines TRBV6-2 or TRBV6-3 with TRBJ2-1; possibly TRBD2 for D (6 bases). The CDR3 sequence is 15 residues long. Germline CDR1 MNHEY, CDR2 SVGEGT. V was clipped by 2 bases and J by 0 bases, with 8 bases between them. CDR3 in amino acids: CASSYGGSSYNEQFF. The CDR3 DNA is TGTGCCAGCAGTTACGGGGGGAGCTCCTACAATGAGCAGTTCTTC.

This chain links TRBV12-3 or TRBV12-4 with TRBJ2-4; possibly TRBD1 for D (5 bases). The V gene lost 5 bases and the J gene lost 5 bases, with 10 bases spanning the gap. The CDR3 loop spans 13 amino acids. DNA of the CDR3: TGTGCCAGCAGTCGAGACAGTCAAAACATTCAGTACTTC. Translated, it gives CASSRDSQNIQYF.

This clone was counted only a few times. The CDR3 nucleotides read TGCGCCAGCAGACTATCCGGGACAGGGAACACCGGGGAGCTGTTTTTT. It yields the protein CASRLSGTGNTGELFF. The chain carries TRBV4-1 and TRBJ2-2; 8 bases match TRBD1. Looked up from germline, CDR1 is MGHRA and CDR2 is YSYEKL. The CDR3 has 16 residues. J was trimmed by 1 base and V by 6 bases; bases with no gene match: 7.

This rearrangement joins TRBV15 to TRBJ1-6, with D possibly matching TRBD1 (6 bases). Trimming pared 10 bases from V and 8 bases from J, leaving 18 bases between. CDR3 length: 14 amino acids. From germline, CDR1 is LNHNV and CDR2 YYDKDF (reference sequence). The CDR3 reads CAISRGGEHSPLHF. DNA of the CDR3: TGTGCCATCTCTCGGGGGGGCGAACATTCACCCCTCCACTTT.

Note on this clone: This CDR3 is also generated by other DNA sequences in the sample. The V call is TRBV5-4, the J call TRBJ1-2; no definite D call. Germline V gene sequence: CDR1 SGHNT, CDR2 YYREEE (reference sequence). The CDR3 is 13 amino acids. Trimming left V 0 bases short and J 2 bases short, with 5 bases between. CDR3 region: CASSLAGNYGYTF. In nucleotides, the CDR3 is TGTGCCAGCAGCTTGGCGGGAAACTATGGCTACACCTTC. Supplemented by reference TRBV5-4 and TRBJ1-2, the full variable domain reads ETGVTQSPTHLIKTRGQQVTLRCSSQSGHNTVSWYQQALGQGPQFIFQYYREEENGRGNFPPRFSGLQFPNYSSELNVNALELDDSALYLCASSLAGNYGYTFGSGTRLTVV.

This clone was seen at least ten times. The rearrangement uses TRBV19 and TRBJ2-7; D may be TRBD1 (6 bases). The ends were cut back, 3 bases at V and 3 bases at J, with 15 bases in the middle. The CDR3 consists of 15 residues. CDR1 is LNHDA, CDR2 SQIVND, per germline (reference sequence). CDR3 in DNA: TGTGCCAGTAGTATCGTGGGGGCAGGTATCTACGAGCAGTACTTC. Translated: CASSIVGAGIYEQYF.

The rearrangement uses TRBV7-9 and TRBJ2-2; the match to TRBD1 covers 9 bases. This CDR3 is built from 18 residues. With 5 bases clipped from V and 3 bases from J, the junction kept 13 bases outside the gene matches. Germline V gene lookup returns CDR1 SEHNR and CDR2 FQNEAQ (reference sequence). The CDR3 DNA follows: TGTGCCAGCAGCATACGTTCTCCGGGACAGGGCTACACCGGGGAGCTGTTTTTT. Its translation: CASSIRSPGQGYTGELFF.

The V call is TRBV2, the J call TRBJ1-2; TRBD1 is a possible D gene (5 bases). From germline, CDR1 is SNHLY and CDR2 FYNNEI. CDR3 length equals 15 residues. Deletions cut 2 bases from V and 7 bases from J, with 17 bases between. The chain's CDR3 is CASSEIRGREAGYTF. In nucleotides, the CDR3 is TGTGCCAGCAGTGAAATTAGAGGCAGGGAGGCTGGCTACACCTTC.

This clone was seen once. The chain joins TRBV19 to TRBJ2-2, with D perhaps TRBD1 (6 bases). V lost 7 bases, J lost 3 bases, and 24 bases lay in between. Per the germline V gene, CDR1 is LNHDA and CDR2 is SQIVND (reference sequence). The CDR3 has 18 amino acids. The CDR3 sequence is CASINSGFGQLYTGELFF. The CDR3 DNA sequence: TGTGCCAGTATTAATTCCGGATTCGGACAGCTATACACCGGGGAGCTGTTTTTT.

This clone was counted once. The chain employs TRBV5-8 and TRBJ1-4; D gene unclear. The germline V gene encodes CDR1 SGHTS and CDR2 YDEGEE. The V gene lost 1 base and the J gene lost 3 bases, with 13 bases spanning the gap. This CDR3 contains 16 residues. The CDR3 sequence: CASSLYRPAPNEKLFF. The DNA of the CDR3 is TGTGCCAGCAGCTTGTACAGACCCGCACCTAATGAAAAACTGTTTTTT.

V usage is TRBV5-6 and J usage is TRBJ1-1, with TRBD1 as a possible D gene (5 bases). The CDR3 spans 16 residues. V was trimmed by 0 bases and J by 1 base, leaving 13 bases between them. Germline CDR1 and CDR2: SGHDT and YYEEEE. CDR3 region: CASSLGPGWGNTEAFF. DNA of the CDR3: TGTGCCAGCAGCTTGGGACCAGGGTGGGGGAACACTGAAGCTTTCTTT.